This T cell receptor (beta chain) was documented in a study of cytomegalovirus exposure and HLA in healthy donors (dated by TCRdb to 2016 to 2017). As for the study more broadly: An earlier analysis of around 600 of the donors reported approximately 270 Gb of sequence data and more than 90 million unique TCR beta sequences from some 180 million T cells. Roughly 290 gigabases of sequencing data and around 85 million unique TCR sequences made up an early release that covered several hundred HLA-typed donors. The genetic ancestry cluster associated with self-reported Caucasian donors included 65% to 90% of the roughly 400 genotyped donors. The study aimed to test whether signatures of past pathogen exposure could be identified by cataloging public T cell receptors. The study used immunosequencing to profile the T cell repertoires of several hundred subjects and linked those repertoires to cytomegalovirus serostatus. A separate validation cohort of more than 100 different subjects was used in addition to the roughly 700-subject first cohort. To predict cytomegalovirus infection status, the study brought together high-throughput TCR immunosequencing, statistical association of individual TCRs with disease status, and machine learning. To study patterns of TCR occurrence, a later analysis re-analyzed previously published TCR beta repertoires from 650 to 750 donors and added high-resolution HLA genotyping. Rather than using new phenotypic data, the later analysis identified candidate immune exposures from TCR beta sequences and from how often those sequences occurred across donors. An earlier analysis of 587 of the donors used high-throughput TCR beta sequencing to judge whether each TCR beta V gene segment behaved as functional or pseudogenic. Donor age, sex, ethnicity and CMV serostatus were collected together with the repertoire data. A later genetic analysis used genome-wide SNP genotypes for about three fifths of the 666 donors, treating that subset as a discovery cohort. All discovery cohort repertoires had been generated using a single sequencing platform. Class I and class II HLA loci were covered by the typing at four-digit resolution. The number of donors typed differed by locus, with 629-630 for A, B, C, DRB1 and DQB1, about 500 for DQA1, 600 to 610 for DPA1, and some 470 for DPB1. Because of strong linkage in the cohort, a handful of DR-DQ haplotypes were treated as single units for association and clustering. Among 300 to 500 genotyped donors of the cohort, an average of around 250,000 unique TCR beta nucleotide sequences was sequenced per donor, of which about 18% were non-productive. The investigation overall reported the following: Correlated functional status among segregating V segments might be attributable to linkage disequilibrium, but an unknown experimental factor could not be ruled out. In a later analysis, the rate of TCR association differed among HLA loci, with DRB1 alleles having the most associated TCRs and HLA-C alleles having the fewest. In a later genetic analysis, a missense DCLRE1C variant was associated with V-gene and J-gene trimming of TCR beta chains, and the association was replicated in an independent cohort. A further reported finding was that TCR beta sequences accurately predicted the HLA-A and HLA-B alleles for most subjects in the first cohort. The 87-base-pair reads could not distinguish some IMGT-functional V segments, including TRBV6-2 and TRBV6-3, so those segments were excluded. According to a later analysis, most CMV-associated TCR beta chains appeared to be HLA-restricted, and the HLA associations seemed to be driven largely by CMV exposure. At a false discovery rate of 0.05, a later analysis linked approximately 18,000 TCR beta sequences to specific HLA alleles. Sequencing depth was assumed to be roughly uniform across donors in the presence/absence analyses, though that assumption may not hold. Several of the top co-occurrence clusters appeared to be linked to parvovirus B19, influenza, CMV and Epstein-Barr virus, according to a later analysis. In an earlier analysis of some 540 of the donors, most TCR beta V segments appeared in productive rearrangements about 87% or about 30% of the time, broadly matching IMGT annotations. The sequencing pipeline was judged likely to have produced a cluster of highly shared sequence variants as a technical artifact. This cohort had only TCR beta chains sequenced, and the lack of alpha or paired-chain data limited which features could be detected. Most TCR sequences were seen in very few donors, while some public TCRs were found in many individuals. In the study, some 180 TCR beta chains were listed as associated with cytomegalovirus. Immune exposure information for the cohort was limited to CMV serostatus. Some 15 rarely observed V segments, including chromosome 9 orphons, were excluded from the earlier analysis of about 600 of the donors because counts were too low. The authors suggested that the approach could potentially be extended to other disease states and immunological phenotypes. In both the original and validation cohorts, the classifier was reported to diagnose cytomegalovirus status with high specificity and sensitivity. HLA typing was unavailable for some donors at each locus, so association tests used only the typed subset. When HLA alleles, especially DR and DQ, strongly co-occurred, attributing TCR associations to individual alleles was difficult. In vitro tests confirmed that a few of the cytomegalovirus-associated TCR beta chains recognize cytomegalovirus antigens. In a later analysis, HLA-associated TCR beta chains were found to be more clonally expanded and to have lower generation probabilities than equally common non-associated chains. In a later genetic analysis, fewer N-insertions in productive TCRs were reported among donors in an Asian-associated ancestry cluster than the roughly 710-donor mean.

In total, roughly 670 healthy bone marrow donors made up the cohort. Cohort members were all nominally healthy when sampled, although unrecorded immune exposures were likely present. The donor was CMV seronegative and belonged to the group of under 400 seronegative cohort members. A peripheral blood sample was collected from each donor, and TCR beta sequencing was performed on peripheral blood mononuclear cells. The Qiagen DNeasy Blood Extraction Kit was used to extract genomic DNA from the blood cell samples. Receptor libraries were prepared by the immunoSEQ multiplex PCR assay. A mixture of 60 forward primers for TCR Vbeta segments and 13 reverse primers for TCR Jbeta segments was used in the multiplex PCR. The CDR3 region of rearranged TCR beta genes was amplified from genomic DNA with a multiplex PCR assay. Amplified TCR beta libraries were sequenced as 87-base-pair reads on the Illumina HiSeq System. Turning to the authors' computational methods: A later analysis counted about 80 million unique TCR beta chains across the 550 to 750 repertoires, and 9 million to 14 million of these chains were shared by at least two donors. Raw reads were error-corrected and collapsed into unique sequences by a nearest-neighbor algorithm in which closely related sequences were merged to remove PCR and sequencing errors. To assign V, D and J gene segments, CDR3 sequences were aligned to IMGT reference sequences. For a sequence to be retained, a match of at least six nucleotides was required to both a V gene segment and a J gene segment. Rearrangements were classified as productive when the CDR3 lacked stop codons and remained in frame with V and J, and all other rearrangements were classified as non-productive. CDR3 was defined by IMGT convention, running from the second conserved V-encoded cysteine to the conserved J-encoded phenylalanine. The earlier analysis of 500 to 750 of the donors excluded any sequence lacking an unambiguous match to a single V gene segment. In an earlier analysis of a few hundred of the donors, V segments were called functional above 56.7% productive rearrangements and were called segregating when the between-donor standard deviation exceeded 5%. A statistical classification framework was built to diagnose cytomegalovirus status from the catalog of TCR beta chain sequences. In a later analysis, TCR nucleotide sequences were compared against IMGT/GENE-DB human TR gene sequences so that V and J genes could be assigned. Using the TCRdist pipeline, a later analysis assigned CDR3 sequences along with most-parsimonious VDJ recombination scenarios. In a later analysis, each TCR beta chain was defined by its CDR3 amino acid sequence together with its V-gene family, and reads lacking a unique V-gene family were excluded. To address suspected cross-contamination and a sequencing artifact, a later analysis removed roughly 580 highly shared, low-generation-probability nucleotide sequences. In a later analysis, a clonal expansion index for each public chain was calculated from normalized within-repertoire ranks of inferred template counts. Generation probabilities in a later analysis came from a VDJ recombination model fitted to out-of-frame rearrangements, and those results were checked against IGoR. In a later analysis, hypergeometric tests were used to score TCR-TCR, TCR-HLA and TCR-CMV co-occurrence, with a repertoire-size bias correction applied to TCR pairs. In a later analysis, false discovery rates were estimated by permuting HLA or CMV assignments 20 times. In a later analysis, co-occurring TCRs were grouped with DBSCAN, and TCRdist sequence similarity was added when clustering was performed within HLA-allele-positive subsets. Repertoires with fewer than 30,000 or more than 120,000 public chains, plus five repertoires with anomalous nucleotide sharing, were excluded from co-occurrence clustering. TCRdb took over this immuneACCESS table, retaining in-frame rearrangements with V and J assigned. Such tables are incomplete; in checked studies, under half of the missing clones stem from an unresolved V gene, and the remainder is unexplained. From that table come the V and J calls and clone size; the DNA was used to work out D and trimming. The sample table shows approximately 170,000 clones, and approximately 80% are seen once. The biggest ten clones account for 1.2% of the sample.

Concerning this clone: There is no known antigen for this receptor. One base away there is no much larger clone; base qualities are not given.

Taken from cysteine to phenylalanine, the CDR3 has 12 residues. Just CDR3 DNA is preserved here, 36 bases in frame from base 1. V sheds 5 bases and J sheds 13 bases, leaving 15 bases between their ends. The CDR1 and CDR2 encoded by the germline V gene (reference sequence) are PRHDT and FYEKMQ. This sequence originates from a boy younger than 10 in good health and CMV-seronegative. The sequence is built from TRBV13 and TRBJ2-1, with a weak D call of TRBD2 (6 bases match). What was sequenced was PBMCs. The CDR3 corresponds to CASSIVSGRQFF. The DNA sequence is as follows: TGTGCCAGCAGCATCGTAAGCGGGCGCCAGTTCTTC.